This entry features one T cell receptor (beta chain) sequence. Its target is not known. Sequencing was performed with immunoSEQ multiplex PCR; in TCRdb, only in-frame clones are kept and a portion is missing. The sample lists about 130,000 clones, around nine tenths seen once, with around 0.19% in the top ten. The data originate from a study of graft-versus-host responses after intestinal transplantation. The overall study: Each recipient received anti-thymocyte globulin induction, then tacrolimus and steroids for about 3 years. Regarding the study as a whole: There were GvH clones found in recipient marrow, and some of them appeared first in ileum or blood. GvH clone levels peaked in circulation, and this peak was associated with early post-transplant HvG declines.

Trimming removed 1 base from V and 7 bases from J; junction bases left unmatched: 11. Germline V gene sequence: CDR1 SGHTA, CDR2 FQGNSA. The CDR3 is made up of 16 amino acids. The source is a human donor who received an intestinal transplant. The chain links TRBV7-2 to TRBJ2-7, with 9 bases aligning to TRBD2. This sample comprised unstimulated CD4+ T cells sorted from spleen or lymph node cells, obtained before intestinal transplant. The CDR3 bases are TGTGCCAGCAGCTTAGATACGGTAGCGGGAGTGAAAGAGCAGTACTTC. This encodes CASSLDTVAGVKEQYF.